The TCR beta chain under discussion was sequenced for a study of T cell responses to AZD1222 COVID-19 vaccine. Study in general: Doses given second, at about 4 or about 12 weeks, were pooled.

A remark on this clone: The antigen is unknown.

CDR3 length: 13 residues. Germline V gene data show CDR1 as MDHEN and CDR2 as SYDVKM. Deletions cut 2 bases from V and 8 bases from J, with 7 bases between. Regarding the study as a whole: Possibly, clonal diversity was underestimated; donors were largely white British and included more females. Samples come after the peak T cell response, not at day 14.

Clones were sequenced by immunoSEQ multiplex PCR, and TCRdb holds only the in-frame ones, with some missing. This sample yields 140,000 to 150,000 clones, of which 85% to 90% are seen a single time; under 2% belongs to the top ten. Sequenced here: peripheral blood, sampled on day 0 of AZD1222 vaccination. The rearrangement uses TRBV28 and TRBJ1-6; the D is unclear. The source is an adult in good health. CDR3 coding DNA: TGTGCCAGCAGTTTACTCGAGTATTCACCCCTCCACTTT. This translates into CASSLLEYSPLHF.